The 3 T cell receptor beta chains given below trace back to one sample, sequenced in a study of T cells after yellow fever vaccination. TCRdb re-called the 5' RACE reads through MiXCR, storing one row per CDR3 protein. The sample consists of under 550,000 distinct CDR3 sequences, 20% to 25% of them appearing once. The specimen was PBMCs, collected approximately 20 days after the first yellow fever vaccination. The source of these receptors is a man younger than 35 who received the YFV17D yellow fever vaccine.

This clonotype has more than one count but fewer than ten. This chain joins TRBV20-1 and TRBJ1-2; 11 nucleotides agree with TRBD1. This CDR3 has 13 residues. CDR1 is DFQATT and CDR2 is SNEGSKA in the germline V gene (reference sequence). The ends lost 5 bases at V and 5 bases at J; junction bases unmatched: 4. The CDR3 coding sequence is TGCAGTGCTTGGGACAGGGGGAGGTATGGCTACACCTTC. As protein: CSAWDRGRYGYTF.

In this sample, this clonotype turned up a few times. CDR3 nucleotides: TGTGCCAGCAGGTTTGGGGCCGGGACGGACTATAATTCACCCCTCCACTTT. Residues: CASRFGAGTDYNSPLHF. V gene TRBV27 combines with J gene TRBJ1-6; tentative D call: TRBD1 (5 bases). V was clipped by 6 bases and J by 3 bases, with 18 bases between them. CDR3 length: 17 amino acids. CDR1 MNHEY and CDR2 SMNVEV come from the germline V gene (reference sequence).

V and J are TRBV14 and TRBJ1-3; D unclear. From germline, CDR1 is SGHDN and CDR2 FVKESK. The CDR3 totals 12 residues. Trimming left V 1 base short and J 8 bases short, with 6 bases between. Here the CDR3 reads CASSQAWDTIYF. The DNA of the CDR3 is TGTGCCAGCAGCCAAGCGTGGGACACCATATATTTT.